This entry concerns a single T cell receptor beta chain. Its specificity is unknown. Sequencing used immunoSEQ multiplex PCR; TCRdb keeps in-frame clones, though not all of them. The repertoire has about 150,000 clones, roughly 92% of them found once; the top ten carry 2% to 2.5%. Per the germline V gene, CDR1 is SGHRS and CDR2 is YFSETQ. This CDR3 is 15 amino acids long. Trimming took 3 bases from V and 6 from J; bases not matched to a gene: 7. This sample stems from a study of T cell responses to AZD1222 COVID-19 vaccine. Study-wide context: Pooled samples include second doses given at about 4 or 12 weeks.

Study-wide findings and caveats: Repertoire collection took place solely once the T cell response had peaked. Spike regions recognized by vaccine-associated CD4 TCRs spanned the protein, led by 160-218 and 743-854.

This receptor was obtained from an adult in good health. The input for sequencing was peripheral blood, taken on day 0 of AZD1222 vaccination. V usage is TRBV5-1 and J usage is TRBJ1-2, with 11 bases matching TRBD1. The CDR3 reads CASSSGQGETDGYTF. The CDR3 region has the DNA TGCGCCAGCAGCTCGGGACAGGGGGAAACGGATGGCTACACCTTC.